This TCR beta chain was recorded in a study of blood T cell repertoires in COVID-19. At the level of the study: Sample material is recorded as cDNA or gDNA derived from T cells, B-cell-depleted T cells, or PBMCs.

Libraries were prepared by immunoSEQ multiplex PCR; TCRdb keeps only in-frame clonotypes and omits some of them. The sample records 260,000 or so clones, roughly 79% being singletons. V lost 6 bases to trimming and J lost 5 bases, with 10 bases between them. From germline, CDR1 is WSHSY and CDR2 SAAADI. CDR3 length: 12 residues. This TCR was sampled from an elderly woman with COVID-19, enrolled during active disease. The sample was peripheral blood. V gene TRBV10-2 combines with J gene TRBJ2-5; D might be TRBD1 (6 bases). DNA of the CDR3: TGCGCCAGCAGGAACAGGGCCGAGACCCAGTACTTC. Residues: CASRNRAETQYF.